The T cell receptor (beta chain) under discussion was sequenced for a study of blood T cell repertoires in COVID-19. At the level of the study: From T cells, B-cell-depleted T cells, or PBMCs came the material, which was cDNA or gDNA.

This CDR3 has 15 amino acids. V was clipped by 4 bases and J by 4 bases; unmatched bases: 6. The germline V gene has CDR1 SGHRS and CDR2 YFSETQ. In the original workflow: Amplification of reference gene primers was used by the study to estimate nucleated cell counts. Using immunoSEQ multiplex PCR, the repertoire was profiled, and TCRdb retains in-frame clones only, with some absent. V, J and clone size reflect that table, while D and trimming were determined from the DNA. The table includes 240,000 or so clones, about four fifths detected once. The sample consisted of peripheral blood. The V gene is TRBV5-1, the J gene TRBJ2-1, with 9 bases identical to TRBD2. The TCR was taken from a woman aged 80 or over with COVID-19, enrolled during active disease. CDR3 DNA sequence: TGCGCCAGCAGCAGGCCTAGCGGGGTTTACAATGAGCAGTTCTTC. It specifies CASSRPSGVYNEQFF.